The entry below describes one TCR beta chain. Its target antigen remains unknown. There are no base qualities to consult, and no much larger clone falls within one base. TCRbeta CDR3 regions were amplified from genomic DNA by means of the immunoSEQ Assay, a bias-controlled multiplex PCR. The authors processed their data as follows. The number of nucleated cells in each sample was estimated from the amplification of reference gene primers within the assay. Sequence reads were collapsed and filtered to measure the absolute abundance of every unique TCRbeta CDR3 rearrangement. For each sample, productive Simpson clonality was calculated as the square root of Simpson's diversity index across productive rearrangements. TCRdb's version of the immuneACCESS table is confined to in-frame rearrangements and falls short of the full clone set. An unresolved V gene accounts for under half of the shortfall where checked; the remainder is of unknown origin. V and J calls and clone size come straight from that table; D and trimming were deduced from the DNA. Across this sample there are a few hundred thousand clones, with roughly 87% seen only once. About 4.5% of the sample lies in the top ten.

The record originates from a study of blood T cell repertoires in COVID-19 (dated by TCRdb to the early 2020s). In terms of the full investigation: Collaborator samples came from the United States, Italy and Spain and covered acute and convalescent phases of COVID-19. A freely available public database, intended as a resource for researchers studying the immune response to SARS-CoV-2, is where the repertoires were released. Nearly every sample came with metadata listing a de-identified subject ID, COVID-19 status, age in years and sex. Where HLA class I and class II types were available, the types were taken from metadata supplied by the sample provider, not from assay-based typing. The prospective study material was composed of cDNA or gDNA derived from T cells, B-cell-depleted T cells, or PBMCs. The dataset comprised deeply sampled blood TCRbeta repertoires from subjects exposed to, actively infected with, or recovered from COVID-19. Samples were obtained from the ongoing ImmuneRACE study (first 160 participants) and from about 1,300 subjects provided by 6 global collaborators. Study-level results and caveats: Clinical and demographic metadata were provided uncurated, with the amount varying by source and participant.

CDR1 and CDR2, looked up from the germline V gene, are SGHRS and YFSETQ. Spanning cysteine to phenylalanine, the CDR3 consists of 14 amino acids. The kept DNA is CDR3 alone, 42 bases in frame from the first base. V is reduced by 0 bases and J by 5 bases, leaving a spacing of 9 bases between them. Samples from volunteer blood donors who had recovered from COVID-19 were contributed by a second Seattle source. Whole blood was collected in K2EDTA tubes by collaborating institutions according to the institutions' own protocols. For TCRbeta analysis, collaborator samples were shipped as frozen whole blood, as isolated PBMCs, or as DNA extracted from either sample type.

Sequencing input: peripheral blood. The source of this sequence is a woman aged 40-49 years who had recovered from COVID-19. The rearranged chain carries TRBV5-1 and TRBJ2-1, with no confidently assigned D gene. The CDR3 region reads CASSLDSPDNEQFF. The bases read TGCGCCAGCAGCTTGGACTCCCCGGACAATGAGCAGTTCTTC.